Shown below are 28 T cell receptor beta chains from a single sample sequenced in a study of cytomegalovirus exposure and HLA in healthy donors. Primers included in the PCR were 60 Vbeta and 13 Jbeta primers. Sequencing used immunoSEQ multiplex PCR; TCRdb keeps in-frame clones, though not all of them. The table records some 100,000 clones, around three quarters of them present only once. The sample comprised PBMCs. These receptors all come from a woman between 40 and 50 years old in good health and CMV-seropositive.

The rearrangement uses TRBV6-4 and TRBJ2-1, with TRBD1 matching 10 bases. Germline loops: CDR1 MRHNA, CDR2 SNTAGT. The CDR3 has 15 amino acids. Unmatched junction bases numbered 9, after V lost 5 bases and J lost 8 bases. CDR3 loop: CASSPGQGQLDEQFF. The CDR3 DNA sequence: TGTGCCAGCAGTCCGGGACAGGGGCAGTTGGATGAGCAGTTCTTC.

This chain uses TRBV4-1 with TRBJ2-1, with 7 positions matching TRBD2. V lost 4 bases to trimming and J lost 5 bases; unmatched junction nucleotides: 11. Per germline, CDR1 MGHRA and CDR2 YSYEKL. The CDR3 is 16 amino acids. CDR3 sequence (DNA): TGCGCCAGCAGCCGCCTGCGGACTAGTCTAAACAATGAGCAGTTCTTC. It translates to CASSRLRTSLNNEQFF.

The chain employs TRBV18 and TRBJ1-2; possible D gene TRBD1, 5 bases. The CDR3 consists of 19 residues. With 2 bases removed from V and 8 bases from J, the gap between germline ends came to 30 bases. CDR1 and CDR2 from the germline V gene are KGHSH and LQKENI. The CDR3 loop is CASSPRGGEQTIRSNGYTF. CDR3 DNA: TGTGCCAGCTCACCAAGGGGTGGAGAGCAGACCATTAGGAGTAACGGCTACACCTTC. Looking up the rest from reference TRBV18 and TRBJ1-2 gives the full variable domain: NAGVMQNPRHLVRRRGQEARLRCSPMKGHSHVYWYRQLPEEGLKFMVYLQKENIIDESGMPKERFSAEFPKEGPSILRIQQVVRGDSAAYFCASSPRGGEQTIRSNGYTFGSGTRLTVV.

The J gene is TRBJ1-1, the V gene TRBV7-8, with 7 bases matching TRBD1. The CDR3 consists of 15 residues. Trimming at V came to 5 bases and at J to 4 bases, leaving 10 bases not matched to a gene. CDR1 SGHVS and CDR2 FQNEAQ come from the germline V gene. The CDR3 spells CASSTRQGGVTEAFF. The CDR3 DNA reads TGTGCCAGCAGCACCCGACAGGGCGGGGTCACTGAAGCTTTCTTT.

In this sample, this clone turned up a few times. The V call is TRBV28, the J call TRBJ1-1; no definite D call. The germline V and J ends were trimmed by 3 bases and 5 bases, with 10 bases remaining between them. Germline values: CDR1 MDHEN, CDR2 SYDVKM. The CDR3 extends over 13 amino acids. The CDR3 coding sequence is TGTGCCAGCAGTTTTAGAGTGCGTACTGAAGCTTTCTTT. Translated: CASSFRVRTEAFF.

A note on this clone: One end of the junction varies from germline; a read error may be responsible. This sequence joins TRBV7-3 and TRBJ2-5; D is uncertain. Germline values: CDR1 SGHTA, CDR2 FQGTGA. There are 11 residues in the CDR3. The CDR3 spells CASSPSIWRHF. The CDR3 nucleotides read TGTGCCAGCAGCCCGTCCATTTGGAGACACTTC.

The V call is TRBV19, the J call TRBJ2-7, with 8 nucleotides matching TRBD2. The CDR3 extends over 13 amino acids. The trim removed 10 bases at V and 6 bases at J, leaving 11 bases unmatched. Looked up from germline, CDR1 is LNHDA and CDR2 is SQIVND (reference sequence). CDR3 coding DNA: TGTGCCACCCGGCGGGGGGCTATGGGCGAGCAGTACTTC. Protein sequence: CATRRGAMGEQYF.

The rearrangement uses TRBV7-9 and TRBJ1-5, with D perhaps matching TRBD1 (5 bases). Germline CDR1 and CDR2: SEHNR and FQNEAQ (reference sequence). Between the trimmed V and J ends, which lost 3 bases and 5 bases, there was a span of 8 bases. The CDR3 consists of 13 residues. CDR3 nucleotides: TGTGCCAGCAGCTTGACAGTACATCAGCCCCAGCATTTT. Translation gives CASSLTVHQPQHF.

This rearrangement joins TRBV5-1 to TRBJ2-7; a weak D match, TRBD2 (6 bases). V was trimmed by 1 base and J by 3 bases, leaving 11 bases between them. The germline gives CDR1 SGHRS, CDR2 YFSETQ. The CDR3 totals 14 residues. CDR3: CASSLRSSVYEQYF. DNA of the CDR3: TGCGCCAGCAGCTTGCGATCTAGCGTCTACGAGCAGTACTTC.

The V call is TRBV18, the J call TRBJ2-7; D uncertain. Germline assignment: CDR1 KGHSH and CDR2 LQKENI. CDR3 length equals 14 residues. V was trimmed by 4 bases and J by 2 bases, leaving 12 bases between them. CDR3 coding DNA: TGTGCCAGCTCACAAGCACGAACCACCTACGAGCAGTACTTC. Amino acids: CASSQARTTYEQYF.

The chain employs TRBV7-9 and TRBJ1-4; D may be TRBD1 (5 bases). Germline-derived CDR1 and CDR2 are SEHNR and FQNEAQ (reference sequence). This CDR3 is 15 amino acids long. Trimming took 8 bases from V and 7 from J, leaving 20 bases between them. CDR3 residues: CASQRGLGVSEKLFF. Here the CDR3 DNA reads TGTGCCAGCCAACGGGGGTTAGGGGTCTCTGAAAAACTGTTTTTT.

The chain has TRBV7-6 and TRBJ2-5; D may be TRBD1 (6 bases). The germline gives CDR1 SGHVS, CDR2 FNYEAQ. Trimming removed 1 base from V and 2 bases from J, with 14 bases in between. CDR3 size: 16 residues. The CDR3: CASSLGARDKQETQYF. DNA for the CDR3: TGTGCCAGCAGCTTAGGCGCCCGGGACAAACAAGAGACCCAGTACTTC.

This chain connects TRBV25-1 to TRBJ2-5; a weak D match, TRBD1 (6 bases). The better agreement between TRBJ2-7 and the DNA end casts doubt on the J call. The CDR3 is made up of 13 amino acids. The germline CDR1 and CDR2 sequences are MGHDK and SYGVNS. CDR3 in DNA: TGTGCCAGCAGTGACGGACAGACCTACGAGCAGTACTTC. It yields the protein CASSDGQTYEQYF.

The chain couples TRBV9 to TRBJ1-3; D is uncertain. Between the trimmed V and J ends, which lost 0 bases and 0 bases, there was a span of 7 bases. The CDR3 sequence is 15 residues long. Looked up from germline, CDR1 is SGDLS and CDR2 is YYNGEE. The CDR3 DNA reads TGTGCCAGCAGCGTAGGCCCAGTCTCTGGAAACACCATATATTTT. Its protein is CASSVGPVSGNTIYF.

This clone was observed a single time. The V and J genes are TRBV28 and TRBJ2-6; 7 bases match TRBD1. The length of the CDR3 is 16 residues. Germline values: CDR1 MDHEN, CDR2 SYDVKM. Trimming took 7 bases from V and 0 from J; bases not matched to a gene: 6. CDR3 bases: TGTGCCAGCACTAGACAGGGCATCTCTGGGGCCAACGTCCTGACTTTC. This sequence encodes CASTRQGISGANVLTF.

With respect to this clone: Other DNA sequences from this sample encode an identical CDR3 as well. The V and J genes are TRBV25-1 and TRBJ1-3; TRBD1 aligns across 7 bases. The germline V gene has CDR1 MGHDK and CDR2 SYGVNS. V shed 6 bases and J 7 bases; nucleotides not matched to a gene: 6. This CDR3 is 13 amino acids long. The CDR3 loop is CASSLLQGNTIYF. In nucleotides, the CDR3 is TGTGCCAGCAGCCTTTTACAGGGGAACACCATATATTTT.

The V and J genes are TRBV28 and TRBJ1-1, with no clear D. Germline V lookup: CDR1 MDHEN, CDR2 SYDVKM. V lost 5 bases, J lost 1 base, and 11 bases lay in between. CDR3 size: 14 residues. CDR3 protein: CASSPPPGNTEAFF. In nucleotides, the CDR3 is TGTGCCAGCAGTCCCCCTCCGGGGAACACTGAAGCTTTCTTT.

The chain carries TRBV7-2 and TRBJ1-4; D call uncertain. This CDR3 is built from 13 residues. The V gene lost 2 bases and the J gene lost 4 bases, with 5 bases spanning the gap. The germline CDR1 and CDR2 sequences are SGHTA and FQGNSA. CDR3 region: CASSLLLNEKLFF. The CDR3 DNA reads TGTGCCAGCAGCTTACTTCTTAATGAAAAACTGTTTTTT.

The V and J genes are TRBV18 and TRBJ2-1; weak D call: TRBD1 (5 bases). V lost 2 bases and J 9 bases, leaving 20 bases between the germline ends. The CDR3 contains 16 residues. CDR1 is KGHSH and CDR2 is LQKENI in the germline V gene. The CDR3 spells CASSPGGRQSFREQFF. The CDR3 DNA follows: TGTGCCAGCTCACCAGGCGGTCGACAGTCGTTTCGTGAGCAGTTCTTC.

This clone has just a few counts. The chain links TRBV6-1 to TRBJ1-5; 8 nucleotides match TRBD1. The J segment lost 3 bases and the V segment lost 6 bases, leaving 7 bases of the junction unmatched. The CDR3 covers 15 residues. CDR1 and CDR2 from the germline V gene are MNHNS and SASEGT. CDR3 sequence: CASSGGTGYNQPQHF. CDR3 DNA: TGTGCCAGCAGCGGGGGGACAGGATACAATCAGCCCCAGCATTTT.

CDR3 in amino acids: CASSPDRVNYEQYF. The CDR3 DNA reads as TGTGCCAGTAGTCCAGACAGGGTAAACTACGAGCAGTACTTC. This sequence joins TRBV19 and TRBJ2-7, with TRBD1 matching over 7 bases. V gave up 5 bases and J gave up 3 bases; unmatched junction bases: 7. This CDR3 is built from 14 residues. Germline loops: CDR1 LNHDA, CDR2 SQIVND (reference sequence).

V and J are TRBV7-9 and TRBJ2-7; TRBD2 might be the D (5 bases). CDR1 and CDR2 (germline): SEHNR, FQNEAQ (reference sequence). The length of the CDR3 is 13 residues. V shed 5 bases and J shed 4 bases, with 12 bases lying between them. CDR3 residues: CASSDPGNYEQYF. The DNA of the CDR3 is TGTGCCAGCAGCGATCCCGGGAATTACGAGCAGTACTTC.

The chain couples TRBV9 to TRBJ2-7, with D possibly matching TRBD2 (6 bases). V dropped 0 bases and J dropped 2 bases, with 15 bases sitting between them. The CDR3 spans 16 residues. Looked up from germline, CDR1 is SGDLS and CDR2 is YYNGEE. The CDR3 region has the DNA TGTGCCAGCAGCGTAGCTGGTGGGGACTTACCCTACGAGCAGTACTTC. Its protein is CASSVAGGDLPYEQYF.

The chain couples TRBV7-9 to TRBJ2-2; D is uncertain. Trimming removed 2 bases from V and 1 base from J, with 11 bases in between. The length of the CDR3 is 16 residues. From germline, CDR1 is SEHNR and CDR2 FQNEAQ (reference sequence). CDR3 DNA: TGTGCCAGCAGCTTATATTCCTCGGGGAACACCGGGGAGCTGTTTTTT. Translated, it gives CASSLYSSGNTGELFF. The full variable domain, rest sourced from reference TRBV7-9 and TRBJ2-2, is DTGVSQNPRHKITKRGQNVTFRCDPISEHNRLYWYRQTLGQGPEFLTYFQNEAQLEKSRLLSDRFSAERPKGSFSTLEIQRTEQGDSAMYLCASSLYSSGNTGELFFGEGSRLTVL.

The chain links TRBV11-1 to TRBJ2-1; D is uncertain. CDR3 length equals 15 residues. V shed 3 bases and J shed 0 bases, with 9 bases lying between them. The V gene's germline CDR1 is SGHAT and CDR2 FQDESV (reference sequence). The CDR3 nucleotides are TGTGCCAGCAGCTTTGGGCAGAGCTCCTACAATGAGCAGTTCTTC. Translating gives CASSFGQSSYNEQFF.

This clone was observed a handful of times. The CDR3 protein is CASSPGLAANYEQYF. CDR3 nucleotides: TGTGCCAGCAGCCCGGGACTAGCAGCGAACTACGAGCAGTACTTC. The chain links TRBV5-8 to TRBJ2-7; 9 bases are shared with TRBD2. This CDR3 comprises 15 residues. Looked up from germline, CDR1 is SGHTS and CDR2 is YDEGEE. The ends lost 4 bases at V and 3 bases at J; junction bases unmatched: 8. The complete variable domain, with remaining parts taken from reference TRBV5-8 and TRBJ2-7, reads EAGVTQSPTHLIKTRGQQATLRCSPISGHTSVYWYQQALGLGLQFLLWYDEGEERNRGNFPPRFSGRQFPNYSSELNVNALELEDSALYLCASSPGLAANYEQYFGPGTRLTVT.

The CDR3 protein is CASSQDGNIKQETQYF. As DNA, the CDR3 is TGTGCCAGCAGCCAGGACGGGAATATAAAGCAAGAGACCCAGTACTTC. V usage is TRBV7-9 and J usage is TRBJ2-5; D is perhaps TRBD2 (5 bases). The germline V gene encodes CDR1 SEHNR and CDR2 FQNEAQ (reference sequence). The CDR3 is made up of 16 amino acids. The V end was cut by 5 bases, the J end by 2 bases, with 18 bases between. Filled out from reference TRBV7-9 and TRBJ2-5, the complete variable domain reads DTGVSQNPRHKITKRGQNVTFRCDPISEHNRLYWYRQTLGQGPEFLTYFQNEAQLEKSRLLSDRFSAERPKGSFSTLEIQRTEQGDSAMYLCASSQDGNIKQETQYFGPGTRLLVL.

This chain joins TRBV18 and TRBJ2-3; 8 bases map to TRBD2. The V gene's germline CDR1 is KGHSH and CDR2 LQKENI. The J segment lost 2 bases and the V segment lost 3 bases, leaving 10 bases of the junction unmatched. This CDR3 is 17 amino acids long. The CDR3 DNA follows: TGTGCCAGCTCACCTCCACCGGGACTAGGCAACACAGATACGCAGTATTTT. Its protein product is CASSPPPGLGNTDTQYF.